The sequence of this T cell receptor beta chain was determined in a study of blood T cell dynamics during melanoma immunotherapy. Study overall: Standard first-line treatment here was pembrolizumab or nivolumab plus ipilimumab in metastatic melanoma. The study, taken as a whole, reports: Among sorted CD8+ subsets, immune-effector cells had the highest clonality and cell-free DNA similarity.

Germline V gene data show CDR1 as WNHNN and CDR2 as SYGVQD (reference sequence). The CDR3 covers 15 residues. Trimming removed 0 bases at V and 3 bases at J, with 11 bases between. For sorted CD8+ subsets, all extracted DNA was loaded. The data were produced by immunoSEQ multiplex PCR, yet TCRdb's version contains in-frame clones alone and is incomplete. The table has thousands of clones, about 96% seen once. Time point noted: week 3, after first cycle of checkpoint inhibitor. Sampling occurred pretreatment (T0) and at week 3 (W3), after cycle one of checkpoint blockade. In regard to this clone: Its antigen is not identified.

The source material was effector memory CD8+ T cells from blood, sampled from a patient treated with checkpoint blockade. The origin of this receptor is a human donor with melanoma. The V call is TRBV10-1, the J call TRBJ1-1; D perhaps matches TRBD1 (5 bases). CDR3 sequence: CASSESRRGDTEAFF. In nucleotides, the CDR3 is TGCGCCAGCAGTGAGTCGAGGCGGGGGGACACTGAAGCTTTCTTT.